A selection of T cell receptor beta chains follows, all from one sample in a study of blood T cell repertoires in COVID-19. Only in-frame clones appear in the TCRdb table, and some are missing; sequencing was by immunoSEQ multiplex PCR. The table lists 120,000 or so clones, 75% to 90% of them singletons. The sequenced sample consisted of peripheral blood. The receptors were sampled from a man between 65 and 85 years old with active or convalescent COVID-19. Both conserved end residues are part of each CDR3. The order of the fields is D gene, J gene, clone size, V gene, CDR3 length, CDR3 protein. The D gene is left open where the match is weak. Only part of the rows carry a size: once, few, many, or a class if the clone is expanded.

D gene: NA; J gene: TRBJ2-5; clone size: NA; V gene: TRBV6-5; CDR3 length: 13; CDR3 protein: CASDGGLRETQYF
D gene: TRBD1; J gene: TRBJ1-2; clone size: once; V gene: TRBV25-1; CDR3 length: 15; CDR3 protein: CASSDPPETGGGYTF
D gene: NA; J gene: TRBJ2-5; clone size: NA; V gene: TRBV5-1; CDR3 length: 14; CDR3 protein: CASSSEGGQETQYF
D gene: NA; J gene: TRBJ1-1; clone size: NA; V gene: TRBV19; CDR3 length: 13; CDR3 protein: CASLEQGDTEAFF
D gene: NA; J gene: TRBJ2-7; clone size: NA; V gene: TRBV3-1/TRBV3-2; CDR3 length: 13; CDR3 protein: CASSQGSGYEQYF
D gene: NA; J gene: TRBJ2-7; clone size: once; V gene: TRBV11-2; CDR3 length: 15; CDR3 protein: CASSLDLPGSFEQYF
D gene: TRBD1; J gene: TRBJ1-2; clone size: NA; V gene: TRBV2; CDR3 length: 15; CDR3 protein: CASSESGQGSYGYTF
D gene: TRBD2; J gene: TRBJ2-7; clone size: NA; V gene: TRBV11-2; CDR3 length: 17; CDR3 protein: CASSSGTSGRFTYEQYF
D gene: NA; J gene: TRBJ2-7; clone size: NA; V gene: TRBV7-2; CDR3 length: 13; CDR3 protein: CASSLAPGYEQYF
D gene: TRBD2; J gene: TRBJ2-2; clone size: NA; V gene: TRBV4-1; CDR3 length: 16; CDR3 protein: CASSQADSGRIGELFF